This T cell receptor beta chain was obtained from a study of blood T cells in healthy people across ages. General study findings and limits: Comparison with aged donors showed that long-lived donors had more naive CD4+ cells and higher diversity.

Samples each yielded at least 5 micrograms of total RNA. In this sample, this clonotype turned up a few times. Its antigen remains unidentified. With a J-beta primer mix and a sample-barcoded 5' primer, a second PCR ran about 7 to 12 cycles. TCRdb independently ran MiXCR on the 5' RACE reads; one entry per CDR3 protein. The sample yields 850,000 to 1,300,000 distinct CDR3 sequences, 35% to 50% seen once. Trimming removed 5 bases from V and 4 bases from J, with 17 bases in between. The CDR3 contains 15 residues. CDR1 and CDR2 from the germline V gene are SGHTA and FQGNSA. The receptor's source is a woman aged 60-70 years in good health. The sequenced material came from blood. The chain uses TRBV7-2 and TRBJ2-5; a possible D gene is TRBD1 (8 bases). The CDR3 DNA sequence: TGTGCCAGCAGCAGCCGACAGGGGAGGGGAGAGACCCAGTACTTC. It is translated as CASSSRQGRGETQYF.